This paragraph covers one T cell receptor beta chain sequence. This clonotype was found many times. Its antigen is still unknown. Nothing much larger sits one base from this clone, and base qualities are not available. These data are taken from a study of T-cell reconstitution after alpha-beta-depleted transplantation in children (dated by TCRdb to 2016 to 2017). Study-wide context: The study quantitatively tracked T-cell immune reconstitution after TCRalphabeta/CD19-depleted allogeneic hematopoietic cell transplantation in children using TCR repertoire profiling. Study-wide findings and limitations: The apparently early recovery of alphabetaT-cell counts about two months after transplant reportedly depended on only several hundred rapidly expanded clones that came from non-depleted graft cells. The frequencies of hyperexpanded clones fell over the following months, and after one year, T-cell counts and TCRbeta diversity were mostly attributed to newly produced T cells. In some patients, the high TCRbeta diversity seen at day 60 was put down to recipient T cells and intrathymic progenitors that had survived conditioning.

The treatment or condition label of this sample denotes: allogeneic hematopoietic cell transplantation with graft depleted of TCRalphabeta T cells and CD19 B cells. The children who served as transplant recipients had been given grafts of TCRalphabeta/CD19-depleted allogeneic hematopoietic cells. Libraries were prepared through PCR. The listed sequencing device is Illumina HiSeq 2500. TCR library preparation used molecular barcoding, with unique molecular identifiers applied to normalize quantification of the TCRbeta repertoire. TCRdb's own reprocessing of the public reads used fastp at Q25 and MiXCR and kept productive beta chains. Every CDR3 protein is listed once, alongside the most common genes and DNA of its rows. The sample table holds 73,000 or so distinct CDR3 sequences, of which approximately 4.4% were seen once. The top ten constitute 15% to 20% of the sample. Sequenced here: PBMCs, mostly from graft donor cells, sampled 180 days after TCRalphabeta/CD19-depleted stem cell transplant. This receptor was obtained from a boy in the first two years of life who had a stem cell transplant for acute myeloid leukemia, so the T cells may come from the graft donor.

The CDR3 reads as follows: CASRRGRNTEAFF. The DNA reads as follows: TGTGCCAGCAGAAGGGGCAGGAACACTGAAGCTTTCTTT. The rearrangement combines TRBV6-5 with TRBJ1-1; possibly the D gene is TRBD1, per 5 matching bases. The V and J ends are trimmed by 6 bases and 1 base, leaving 9 bases between them. CDR1 and CDR2 (MNHEY, SVGAGI) derive from the germline V gene. Spanning cysteine to phenylalanine, the CDR3 consists of 13 amino acids. The read is trimmed to its CDR3 DNA, 39 bases read in frame from base 1.